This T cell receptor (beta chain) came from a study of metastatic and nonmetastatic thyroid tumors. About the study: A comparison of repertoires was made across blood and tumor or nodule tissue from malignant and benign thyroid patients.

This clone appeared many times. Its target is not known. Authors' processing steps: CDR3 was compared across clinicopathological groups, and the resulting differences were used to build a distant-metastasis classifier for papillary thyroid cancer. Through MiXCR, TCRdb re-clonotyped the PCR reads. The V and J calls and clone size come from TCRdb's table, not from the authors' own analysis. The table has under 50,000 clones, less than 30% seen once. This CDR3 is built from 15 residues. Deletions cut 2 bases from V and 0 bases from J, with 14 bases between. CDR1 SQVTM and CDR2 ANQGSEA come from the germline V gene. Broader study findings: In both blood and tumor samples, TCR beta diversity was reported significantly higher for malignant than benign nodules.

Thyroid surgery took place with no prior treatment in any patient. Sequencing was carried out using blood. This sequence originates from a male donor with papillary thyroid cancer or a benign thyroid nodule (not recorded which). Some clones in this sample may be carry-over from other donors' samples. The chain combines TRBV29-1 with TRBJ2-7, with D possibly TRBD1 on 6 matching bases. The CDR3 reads CSVEWTTGSSYEQYF. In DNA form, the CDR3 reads TGCAGCGTTGAATGGACGACAGGTAGCTCCTACGAGCAGTACTTC.